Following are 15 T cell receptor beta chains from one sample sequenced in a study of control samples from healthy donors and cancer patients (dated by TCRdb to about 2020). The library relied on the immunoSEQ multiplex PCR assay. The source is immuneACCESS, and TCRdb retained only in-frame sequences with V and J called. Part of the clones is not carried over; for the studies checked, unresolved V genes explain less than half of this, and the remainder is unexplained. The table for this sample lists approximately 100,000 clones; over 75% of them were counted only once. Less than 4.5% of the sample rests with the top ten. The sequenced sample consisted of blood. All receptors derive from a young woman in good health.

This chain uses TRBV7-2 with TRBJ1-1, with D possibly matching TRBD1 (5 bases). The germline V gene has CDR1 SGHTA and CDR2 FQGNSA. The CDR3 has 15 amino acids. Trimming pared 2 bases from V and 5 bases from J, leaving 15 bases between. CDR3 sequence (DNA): TGTGCCAGCAGCTTAATCAGCCAGGGTCGAACTGAAGCTTTCTTT. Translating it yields CASSLISQGRTEAFF. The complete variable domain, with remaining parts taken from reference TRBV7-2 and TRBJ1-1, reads GAGVSQSPSNKVTEKGKDVELRCDPISGHTALYWYRQSLGQGLEFLIYFQGNSAPDKSGLPSDRFSAERTGGSVSTLTIQRTQQEDSAVYLCASSLISQGRTEAFFGQGTRLTVV.

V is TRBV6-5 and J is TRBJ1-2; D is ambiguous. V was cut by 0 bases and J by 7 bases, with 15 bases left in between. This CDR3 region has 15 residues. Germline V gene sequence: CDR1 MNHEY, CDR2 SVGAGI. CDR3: CASSYSVVSFLGYTF. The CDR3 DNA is TGTGCCAGCAGTTACTCTGTAGTTTCCTTCCTTGGCTACACCTTC.

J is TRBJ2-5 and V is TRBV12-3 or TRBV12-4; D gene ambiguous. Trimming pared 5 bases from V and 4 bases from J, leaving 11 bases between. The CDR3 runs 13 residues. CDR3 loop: CASSPPPGETQYF. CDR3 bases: TGTGCCAGCAGTCCCCCCCCAGGAGAGACCCAGTACTTC.

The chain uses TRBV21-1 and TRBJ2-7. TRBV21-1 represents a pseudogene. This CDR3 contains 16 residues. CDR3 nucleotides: TGTGCCAGCAGTTTTTGTATGACCCCGCAAATCTACGAGCAGTACTTC. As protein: CASSFCMTPQIYEQYF.

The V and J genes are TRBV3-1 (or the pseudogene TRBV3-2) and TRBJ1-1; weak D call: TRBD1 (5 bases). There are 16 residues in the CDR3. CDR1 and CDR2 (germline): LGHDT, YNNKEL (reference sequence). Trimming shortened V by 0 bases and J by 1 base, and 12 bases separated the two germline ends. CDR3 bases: TGTGCCAGCAGCCAAGAGGGGGGGATCTCGAACACTGAAGCTTTCTTT. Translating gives CASSQEGGISNTEAFF.

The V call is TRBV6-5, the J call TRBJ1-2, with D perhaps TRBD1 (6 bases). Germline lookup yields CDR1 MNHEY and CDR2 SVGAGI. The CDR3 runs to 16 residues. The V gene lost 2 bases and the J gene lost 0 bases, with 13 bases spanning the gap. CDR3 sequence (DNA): TGTGCCAGCAGTTACAAGGGGGTAGGAGCTAACTATGGCTACACCTTC. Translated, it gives CASSYKGVGANYGYTF.

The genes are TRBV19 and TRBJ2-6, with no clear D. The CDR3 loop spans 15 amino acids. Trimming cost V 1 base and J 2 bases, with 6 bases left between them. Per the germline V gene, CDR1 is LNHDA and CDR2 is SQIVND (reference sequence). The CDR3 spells CASSIVVAGANVLTF. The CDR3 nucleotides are TGTGCCAGTAGTATAGTGGTGGCTGGGGCCAACGTCCTGACTTTC.

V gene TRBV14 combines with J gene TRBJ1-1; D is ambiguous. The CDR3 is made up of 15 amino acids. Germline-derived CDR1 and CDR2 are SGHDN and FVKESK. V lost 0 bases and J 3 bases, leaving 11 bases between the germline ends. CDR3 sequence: CASSQDVPGYTEAFF. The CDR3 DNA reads TGTGCCAGCAGCCAAGATGTTCCGGGATACACTGAAGCTTTCTTT.

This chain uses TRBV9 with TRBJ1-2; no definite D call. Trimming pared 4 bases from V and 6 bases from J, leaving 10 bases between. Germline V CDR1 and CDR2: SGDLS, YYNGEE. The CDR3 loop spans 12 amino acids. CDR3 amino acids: CASSSVGDGYTF. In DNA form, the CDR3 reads TGTGCCAGCAGCTCAGTGGGTGATGGCTACACCTTC.

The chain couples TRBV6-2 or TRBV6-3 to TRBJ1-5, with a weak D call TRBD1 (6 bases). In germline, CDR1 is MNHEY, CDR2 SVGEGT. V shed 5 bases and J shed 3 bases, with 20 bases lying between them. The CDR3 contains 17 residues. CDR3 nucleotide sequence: TGTGCCAGCAGTCCCCTTGATCCGTCAGGGGACAATCAGCCCCAGCATTTT. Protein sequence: CASSPLDPSGDNQPQHF.

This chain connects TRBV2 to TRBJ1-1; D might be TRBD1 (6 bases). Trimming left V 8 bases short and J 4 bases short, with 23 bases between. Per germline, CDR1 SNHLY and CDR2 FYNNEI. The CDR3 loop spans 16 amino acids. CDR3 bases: TGTGCCAGCGGGGGGCCACGAGGACAGAGTCTCACTGAAGCTTTCTTT. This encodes CASGGPRGQSLTEAFF.

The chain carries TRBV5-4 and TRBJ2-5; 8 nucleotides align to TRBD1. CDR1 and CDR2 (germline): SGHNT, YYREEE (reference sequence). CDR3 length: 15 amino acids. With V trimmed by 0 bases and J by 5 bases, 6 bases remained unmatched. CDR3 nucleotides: TGTGCCAGCAGCTTGGCTTCAGGGGGCAGGGAGACCCAGTACTTC. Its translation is CASSLASGGRETQYF.

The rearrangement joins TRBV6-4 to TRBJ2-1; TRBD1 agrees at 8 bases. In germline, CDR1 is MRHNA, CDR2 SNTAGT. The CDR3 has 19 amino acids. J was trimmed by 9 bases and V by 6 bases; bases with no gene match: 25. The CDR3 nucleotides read TGTGCCAGCAGCCGACAGGGGTCCCAAGCAGGACTACCCTCCGGTGAGCAGTTCTTC. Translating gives CASSRQGSQAGLPSGEQFF.

The CDR3 DNA follows: TGTGCCAGCAGTTTAAACAGGGTAATTGAAAAACTGTTTTTT. This encodes CASSLNRVIEKLFF. The rearrangement joins TRBV27 to TRBJ1-4, with D perhaps matching TRBD1 (6 bases). The length of the CDR3 is 14 residues. Trimming took 2 bases from V and 7 from J, leaving 11 bases between them. CDR1 is MNHEY and CDR2 is SMNVEV in the germline V gene (reference sequence).

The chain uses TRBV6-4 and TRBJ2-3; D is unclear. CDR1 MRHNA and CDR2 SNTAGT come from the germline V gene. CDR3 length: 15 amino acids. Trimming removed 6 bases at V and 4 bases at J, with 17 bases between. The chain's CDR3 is CASRFRLCSPDTQYF. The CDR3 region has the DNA TGTGCCAGCAGGTTCCGCCTCTGCTCCCCAGATACGCAGTATTTT.